This passage covers 12 T cell receptor beta chains from one sample sequenced in a study of identical twins. TCRdb reanalysed the 5' RACE reads using MiXCR and keeps one entry per CDR3 protein. The table lists 200,000 to 250,000 distinct CDR3 sequences, less than 8% of them singletons, with less than 2.5% in the top ten. This sample also appeared in a second study, on yellow fever vaccine responses in identical twins.

The specimen was memory (CD45RO+) T cells sorted from blood. These receptors were collected from a woman aged 18-29 years in good health.

As concerns this clonotype: At one end the junction does not follow the germline gene, possibly because of a read error. The chain carries TRBV7-7 and TRBJ2-3; the match to TRBD1 covers 7 bases. In germline, CDR1 is SSHAT, CDR2 FNYEAQ (reference sequence). The CDR3 runs to 14 residues. The CDR3 region has the DNA TGTGCTAGCAGCTCAGGGGGACGGACAGATACGCAGTATTTT. As protein: CASSSGGRTDTQYF.

The V call is TRBV11-1, the J call TRBJ2-7; D possibly uses TRBD1 or TRBD2 (5 bases each). This CDR3 region has 16 residues. Deletions cut 5 bases from V and 0 bases from J, with 17 bases between. Germline assignment: CDR1 SGHAT and CDR2 FQDESV (reference sequence). CDR3: CASSPSWGNNSYEQYF. CDR3 nucleotides: TGTGCCAGCAGCCCATCTTGGGGGAATAACTCCTACGAGCAGTACTTC.

A few counts support this clonotype. The chain couples TRBV6-4 to TRBJ2-2; the D is unclear. V was shortened by 3 bases and J by 4 bases, with 6 bases between the two germline ends. The CDR3 is 13 amino acids. The germline gives CDR1 MRHNA, CDR2 SNTAGT. The DNA for the CDR3 is TGTGCCAGCAGTGAAGCGCCCACCGGGGAGCTGTTTTTT. It is translated as CASSEAPTGELFF.

This rearrangement joins TRBV29-1 to TRBJ2-3; no reliable D call. The CDR3 is 13 amino acids. V lost 7 bases and J 2 bases, leaving 13 bases between the germline ends. From germline, CDR1 is SQVTM and CDR2 ANQGSEA. The CDR3 loop reads CSATRRNTDTQYF. CDR3 nucleotide sequence: TGCAGCGCCACCAGAAGGAACACAGATACGCAGTATTTT.

This chain connects TRBV6-1 to TRBJ2-2; a possible D gene is TRBD2 (5 bases). Germline-derived CDR1 and CDR2 are MNHNS and SASEGT. The CDR3 extends over 16 amino acids. Trimming left V 4 bases short and J 5 bases short, with 17 bases between. CDR3 in amino acids: CASSGLGSRGTGELFF. The DNA of the CDR3 is TGTGCCAGCAGTGGTTTGGGCTCACGGGGAACCGGGGAGCTGTTTTTT.

This clonotype was seen at least ten times. The genes are TRBV11-2 and TRBJ2-3; 8 bases are shared with TRBD1. This CDR3 contains 15 residues. Trimming removed 8 bases from V and 3 bases from J; junction bases left unmatched: 10. The germline CDR1 and CDR2 sequences are SGHAT and FQNNGV. The CDR3: CASSITGGETDTQYF. Written as DNA, the CDR3 is TGTGCCAGCTCCATAACAGGGGGTGAAACAGATACGCAGTATTTT.

Ten or more counts support this clonotype. The J gene is TRBJ2-3, the V gene TRBV6-1, with TRBD1 matching over 9 bases. This CDR3 is built from 15 residues. The V and J ends lost 5 bases and 2 bases, in that order; junction bases with no gene match: 5. Per the germline V gene, CDR1 is MNHNS and CDR2 is SASEGT. For the CDR3, the DNA is TGTGCCAGCAGTCCCGGGACAGGGCTCACAGATACGCAGTATTTT. Translating gives CASSPGTGLTDTQYF.

The rearrangement links TRBV20-1 to TRBJ2-3; 9 bases agree with TRBD2. The CDR3 runs 16 residues. Germline values: CDR1 DFQATT, CDR2 SNEGSKA (reference sequence). Trimming removed 5 bases from V and 5 bases from J; junction bases left unmatched: 14. The CDR3, as DNA: TGCAGTGCTGGGCCTCTTAAGCGGGGGGAGGAAGATACGCAGTATTTT. Residues: CSAGPLKRGEEDTQYF.

The CDR3 region is CSAMLGRTGSTGSQQYF. The CDR3 coding sequence is TGCAGTGCTATGCTTGGTCGGACAGGGAGTACAGGCTCCCAGCAGTACTTC. V usage is TRBV20-1 and J usage is TRBJ2-7; 8 bases line up with TRBD1. CDR3 length equals 17 residues. J gave up 8 bases and V 4 bases, and 22 bases lay outside the gene matches. Germline CDR1 is DFQATT and CDR2 is SNEGSKA (reference sequence).

This clonotype turned up a few times. V is TRBV6-1 and J is TRBJ2-1; TRBD2 aligns across 9 bases. Trimming removed 7 bases from V and 8 bases from J; junction bases left unmatched: 9. There are 14 residues in the CDR3. Germline lookup yields CDR1 MNHNS and CDR2 SASEGT. DNA of the CDR3: TGTGCCAGCAATCAAGTTCGGACTAGCGATGAGCAGTTCTTC. Its protein product is CASNQVRTSDEQFF.

This clonotype has a count of ten or more. The V gene is TRBV29-1, the J gene TRBJ2-5; 8 bases are shared with TRBD1. Trimming cost V 0 bases and J 9 bases; bases outside gene matches: 6. Germline V gives CDR1 SQVTM, CDR2 ANQGSEA. The CDR3 runs 13 residues. This CDR3 reads CSVEDPGGAAQYF. The CDR3 coding sequence is TGCAGCGTTGAAGATCCAGGGGGCGCGGCCCAGTACTTC.

The table lists this clonotype with many counts. V is TRBV5-1 and J is TRBJ2-2; maybe TRBD2 (5 bases). The CDR3 is made up of 13 amino acids. Germline CDR1 is SGHRS and CDR2 is YFSETQ. The V gene lost 6 bases and the J gene lost 4 bases, with 10 bases spanning the gap. In DNA, the CDR3 is TGCGCCAGCACCCAGCGGATCACCGGGGAGCTGTTTTTT. It specifies CASTQRITGELFF.